The next 31 T cell receptor beta chains were all read from a single sample in a study of cytomegalovirus exposure and HLA in healthy donors. The PCR ran on 60 Vbeta and 13 Jbeta primers. The table came from immunoSEQ multiplex PCR; TCRdb's copy has only in-frame clones and leaves some out. This sample has over 150,000 clones; around 79% occur once, and the top ten carry 4.3%. The sample was PBMCs. These TCRs come from a man aged 35-49 years in good health and CMV-seronegative.

The genes are TRBV5-1 and TRBJ1-3; perhaps TRBD1 as D (6 bases). Germline lookup yields CDR1 SGHRS and CDR2 YFSETQ. This CDR3 has 15 residues. The V and J ends lost 1 base and 2 bases respectively, with 10 bases between them. The CDR3 bases are TGCGCCAGCAGCTTGAGCAGGGGAACTGGAAACACCATATATTTT. Protein product: CASSLSRGTGNTIYF.

The CDR3 is CASSFGGANYEQYF. CDR3 in DNA: TGCGCCAGCAGCTTCGGGGGGGCCAACTACGAGCAGTACTTC. The rearrangement uses TRBV5-1 and TRBJ2-7, with 8 bases lining up with TRBD2. The CDR3 runs to 14 residues. Unmatched junction bases numbered 4, after V lost 2 bases and J lost 3 bases. Germline V CDR1 and CDR2: SGHRS, YFSETQ.

This clone occurred a few times. V and J are TRBV6-1 and TRBJ1-2; 12 bases are shared with TRBD1. Germline V gene lookup returns CDR1 MNHNS and CDR2 SASEGT. CDR3 length: 15 residues. With 3 bases clipped from V and 8 bases from J, the junction kept 7 bases outside the gene matches. CDR3 region: CASSERDRGPGGYTF. In nucleotides, the CDR3 is TGTGCCAGCAGTGAGAGGGACAGGGGGCCGGGCGGCTACACCTTC.

The chain links TRBV5-6 to TRBJ2-7; D unclear. Germline lookup yields CDR1 SGHDT and CDR2 YYEEEE. The CDR3 consists of 13 residues. V was pared by 7 bases and J by 0 bases, with 11 bases between. The CDR3 loop is CASAGSYSYEQYF. The CDR3 nucleotides read TGTGCCAGCGCCGGGTCATACTCCTACGAGCAGTACTTC.

The chain has TRBV7-3 and TRBJ2-3, with 7 bases lining up with TRBD2. With V trimmed by 5 bases and J by 2 bases, 10 bases remained unmatched. The CDR3 contains 16 residues. From germline, CDR1 is SGHTA and CDR2 FQGTGA. CDR3 nucleotides: TGTGCCAGCAGCAAAAGAGGTGCGGGAGACACAGATACGCAGTATTTT. Encoded protein: CASSKRGAGDTDTQYF.

This clone was detected once. The chain joins TRBV4-1 to TRBJ2-7; TRBD2 is a possible D gene (7 bases). The V gene lost 1 base and the J gene lost 0 bases, with 19 bases spanning the gap. The germline V gene encodes CDR1 MGHRA and CDR2 YSYEKL. This CDR3 comprises 18 residues. DNA for the CDR3: TGCGCCAGCAGCCAAGCCCTAATAGGGGGGGGGAGCTCCTACGAGCAGTACTTC. It yields the protein CASSQALIGGGSSYEQYF.

Comment on this clone: Sequence at one end of the junction differs from germline and may be a read error. The same CDR3 arises from other DNA sequences in this sample as well. The chain couples TRBV7-6 to TRBJ1-1; possible D gene TRBD1, 5 bases. The germline gives CDR1 SGHVS, CDR2 FNYEAQ. The CDR3 is 13 amino acids. The CDR3, as DNA: TGTGCCAGCAGCTCTGATGGAGGGACTGAGGCTTTCTTT. Residues: CASSSDGGTEAFF.

V gene TRBV5-4 combines with J gene TRBJ2-3, with TRBD1 as a possible D gene (5 bases). The CDR3 is 14 amino acids. Germline CDR1 reads SGHNT; CDR2 reads YYREEE (reference sequence). With 1 base removed from V and 1 base from J, the gap between germline ends came to 7 bases. CDR3 sequence: CASSLLGGTDTQYF. DNA for the CDR3: TGTGCCAGCAGCTTGTTAGGGGGCACAGATACGCAGTATTTT.

This chain uses TRBV12-5 with TRBJ1-2, with a possible D match to TRBD1 (6 bases). This CDR3 contains 14 residues. Per germline, CDR1 LGHNT and CDR2 FRNRAP. Between the trimmed V and J ends, which lost 2 bases and 4 bases, there was a span of 11 bases. Here the CDR3 DNA reads TGTGCTAGTGGTTTGCAGGGGTTTGCCTATGGCTACACCTTC. It translates to CASGLQGFAYGYTF.

This clone showed up just a few times. The genes are TRBV5-1 and TRBJ2-5; TRBD1 agrees at 8 bases. TRBJ2-7 matches the DNA end more closely, so the J call is doubtful. Germline loops: CDR1 SGHRS, CDR2 YFSETQ. The CDR3 runs to 14 residues. The CDR3 reads CASGLGQATYEQYF. CDR3 coding DNA: TGCGCCAGCGGTCTGGGACAGGCGACCTACGAGCAGTACTTC.

The rearrangement joins TRBV5-1 to TRBJ2-5, with a weak D call TRBD2 (6 bases). CDR3 size: 14 residues. V lost 2 bases and J lost 4, with 12 bases in between. CDR1 and CDR2 (germline): SGHRS, YFSETQ. The CDR3 loop reads CASSLGRGSETQYF. The CDR3 region has the DNA TGCGCCAGCAGCTTAGGGCGGGGTTCAGAGACCCAGTACTTC.

The gene calls are TRBV7-9 and TRBJ2-4; a possible D gene is TRBD1 (5 bases). Germline assignment: CDR1 SEHNR and CDR2 FQNEAQ (reference sequence). V was cut by 5 bases and J by 3 bases, with 20 bases left in between. The CDR3 has 17 amino acids. CDR3 amino acids: CASSDRATEVFKNIQYF. The CDR3 DNA sequence: TGTGCCAGCAGCGACCGAGCGACAGAGGTTTTCAAAAACATTCAGTACTTC.

This rearrangement joins TRBV4-2 to TRBJ1-3; 8 bases map to TRBD1. The CDR3 runs 17 residues. V was clipped by 4 bases and J by 0 bases; unmatched bases: 8. Germline V gives CDR1 LGHNA, CDR2 YNFKEQ. The CDR3 sequence is CASSRSRGPLSGNTIYF. The CDR3 DNA sequence: TGTGCCAGCAGCCGATCCAGGGGGCCACTCTCTGGAAACACCATATATTTT.

This clone appeared a few times. This chain links TRBV4-3 with TRBJ2-6, with a possible D match to TRBD2 (5 bases). CDR3 length: 16 amino acids. Trimming took 1 base from V and 3 from J, leaving 10 bases between them. Germline CDR1 is LGHNA and CDR2 is YSLEER. The CDR3 loop reads CASSQGAGLGANVLTF. CDR3 nucleotides: TGCGCCAGCAGCCAAGGGGCAGGACTTGGGGCCAACGTCCTGACTTTC.

The rearrangement joins TRBV10-3 to TRBJ1-5, with D unresolved. Trimming stripped 4 bases from V and 4 bases from J, with 8 bases between. CDR3 length: 13 residues. Germline assignment: CDR1 ENHRY and CDR2 SYGVKD. CDR3 amino acids: CAISGGGNQPQHF. The CDR3, as DNA: TGTGCCATCAGTGGCGGAGGGAATCAGCCCCAGCATTTT.

CDR3 nucleotides: TGCGCCAGCAGCCAAGATTGGCGGGGACCCTACGAGCAGTACTTC. It codes for CASSQDWRGPYEQYF. This rearrangement joins TRBV4-1 to TRBJ2-7; D might be TRBD2 (6 bases). Per germline, CDR1 MGHRA and CDR2 YSYEKL. This CDR3 is built from 15 residues. Trimming stripped 0 bases from V and 2 bases from J, with 11 bases between.

The chain couples TRBV9 to TRBJ2-2; a weak D match, TRBD1 (6 bases). V lost 3 bases to trimming and J lost 7 bases, with 10 bases between them. The germline V gene encodes CDR1 SGDLS and CDR2 YYNGEE. The CDR3 extends over 13 amino acids. CDR3 protein: CASSAGVSGELFF. The CDR3 nucleotides read TGTGCCAGCAGCGCAGGGGTTAGCGGGGAGCTGTTTTTT.

This clone was found a few times. This chain connects TRBV5-1 to TRBJ1-4, with TRBD1 as a possible D gene (5 bases). From germline, CDR1 is SGHRS and CDR2 YFSETQ. The CDR3 spans 12 residues. Trimming cost V 1 base and J 8 bases, with 6 bases left between them. The CDR3 sequence: CASSLNREKLFF. Here the CDR3 DNA reads TGCGCCAGCAGCTTGAACAGGGAAAAACTGTTTTTT.

Turning to this clone: The same CDR3 is also encoded by other DNA sequences in this sample. The rearrangement joins TRBV28 to TRBJ1-5, with 11 nucleotides matching TRBD1. Germline CDR1 reads MDHEN; CDR2 reads SYDVKM. V was clipped by 5 bases and J by 4 bases; unmatched bases: 4. The CDR3 length is 15 residues. This CDR3 reads CASSRDRGANQPQHF. In nucleotides, the CDR3 is TGTGCCAGCAGTAGGGACAGGGGGGCAAATCAGCCCCAGCATTTT.

The chain combines TRBV6-6 with TRBJ1-2; 8 nucleotides align to TRBD1. Germline V lookup: CDR1 MNHNY, CDR2 SVGAGI (reference sequence). Germline trimming cut 7 bases from V and 8 bases from J; bases unmatched to any gene: 15. This CDR3 has 15 amino acids. The CDR3 protein is CASKSGQGHYRGYTF. The CDR3 DNA is TGTGCCAGCAAAAGCGGACAGGGTCATTATCGGGGCTACACCTTC.

The chain employs TRBV19 and TRBJ1-6; weak D call: TRBD1 (6 bases). V was shortened by 8 bases and J by 10 bases, with 15 bases between the two germline ends. The CDR3 is 13 residues long. Germline CDR1 and CDR2: LNHDA and SQIVND (reference sequence). CDR3 protein: CASGGQKGSPLHF. CDR3 nucleotide sequence: TGTGCCAGTGGAGGACAGAAGGGATCACCCCTCCACTTT.

This clone was counted many times. This chain uses TRBV5-4 with TRBJ2-2, with a weak D call TRBD1 (5 bases). Trimming pared 4 bases from V and 6 bases from J, leaving 7 bases between. Germline-derived CDR1 and CDR2 are SGHNT and YYREEE (reference sequence). This CDR3 contains 12 residues. The CDR3, as DNA: TGTGCCAGCAGCCCAGGGTCCGGGGAGCTGTTTTTT. It codes for CASSPGSGELFF.

Only a few counts were recorded for this clone. V and J are TRBV5-6 and TRBJ1-6; 9 bases are shared with TRBD1. The trim removed 4 bases at V and 9 bases at J, leaving 5 bases unmatched. This CDR3 is built from 14 residues. Germline CDR1 reads SGHDT; CDR2 reads YYEEEE. The CDR3 region has the DNA TGTGCCAGCAGCGTCCGGGACAGGGCTTCACCCCTCCACTTT. Encoded protein: CASSVRDRASPLHF.

This chain links TRBV10-3 with TRBJ2-3; weak D call: TRBD1 (6 bases). The CDR3 sequence is 13 residues long. Trimming shortened V by 6 bases and J by 4 bases, and 11 bases separated the two germline ends. Germline V CDR1 and CDR2: ENHRY, SYGVKD. CDR3 amino acids: CAISQGQADTQYF. CDR3 sequence (DNA): TGTGCCATCAGCCAGGGGCAGGCAGATACGCAGTATTTT.

This clone was detected a few times. CDR3 in amino acids: CASSGGQLHSPLHF. The CDR3 bases are TGTGCCAGCAGCGGAGGACAGTTACATTCACCCCTCCACTTT. V is TRBV13 and J is TRBJ1-6, with D tentatively TRBD1 (6 bases). Germline V CDR1 and CDR2: PRHDT, FYEKMQ (reference sequence). Trimming stripped 5 bases from V and 8 bases from J, with 13 bases between. The CDR3 loop spans 14 amino acids.

CDR3 sequence: CASRFGRGGTNTGELFF. The CDR3 nucleotides are TGCGCCAGCAGATTCGGACGCGGGGGGACGAACACCGGGGAGCTGTTTTTT. The chain is built from TRBV5-1 and TRBJ2-2; TRBD2 aligns across 8 bases. Trimming at V came to 5 bases and at J to 0 bases, leaving 9 bases not matched to a gene. The CDR3 length is 17 residues. The germline gives CDR1 SGHRS, CDR2 YFSETQ.

The J gene is TRBJ2-1, the V gene TRBV7-6, with a weak D call TRBD2 (6 bases). V was shortened by 4 bases and J by 0 bases, with 7 bases between the two germline ends. Germline V gene sequence: CDR1 SGHVS, CDR2 FNYEAQ. There are 14 residues in the CDR3. CDR3 coding DNA: TGTGCCAGCAGCTCCGGGAGCTCCTACAATGAGCAGTTCTTC. Translated: CASSSGSSYNEQFF.

This clone has a handful of counts. This chain links TRBV25-1 with TRBJ2-7, with D maybe TRBD1 (6 bases). The CDR3 runs to 14 residues. Germline CDR1 and CDR2: MGHDK and SYGVNS. The germline V and J ends were trimmed by 1 base and 6 bases, with 13 bases remaining between them. The CDR3 DNA sequence: TGTGCCAGCAGTGAATGGGGTGAAGGGGGCGAGCAGTACTTC. Protein sequence: CASSEWGEGGEQYF.

The gene calls are TRBV5-1 and TRBJ1-4; the D is unclear. In germline, CDR1 is SGHRS, CDR2 YFSETQ. Trimming removed 8 bases from V and 0 bases from J, with 11 bases in between. This CDR3 comprises 14 residues. The CDR3 spells CASRRAATNEKLFF. The CDR3 region has the DNA TGCGCCAGTAGGAGGGCCGCAACTAATGAAAAACTGTTTTTT.

The V gene is TRBV28, the J gene TRBJ1-6; 7 bases align to TRBD1. The length of the CDR3 is 13 residues. Losses at the gene ends were 8 bases for V and 10 bases for J; bases not matched to a gene: 8. Germline-derived CDR1 and CDR2 are MDHEN and SYDVKM. CDR3 region: CASLGGAESPLHF. As DNA, the CDR3 is TGTGCCAGCCTAGGGGGCGCGGAATCACCCCTCCACTTT.

The chain is built from TRBV7-3 and TRBJ2-5; possible D gene TRBD2, 6 bases. V lost 5 bases, J lost 2 bases, and 18 bases lay in between. In germline, CDR1 is SGHTA, CDR2 FQGTGA. There are 16 residues in the CDR3. CDR3 in amino acids: CASSEAAWGVQETQYF. DNA for the CDR3: TGTGCCAGCAGCGAAGCTGCTTGGGGGGTTCAAGAGACCCAGTACTTC.